A single sample is the source of the 11 T cell receptor beta chains below, sequenced in a study of breast tumors, draining lymph nodes, adjacent tissues. Samples came from axillary lymph nodes draining the breast cancer. TCRdb passed the multiplex PCR reads through MiXCR, listing each CDR3 protein once. The profile covers about 200,000 distinct CDR3 sequences, with about 34% appearing a single time and approximately 3.3% taken by the ten largest. The sample was axillary lymph node tissue. The receptor set was obtained from a female donor with breast cancer. Some clones in this sample may be carry-over from other donors' samples.

The V and J genes are TRBV7-3 and TRBJ2-2; the D gene is possibly TRBD2 (5 bases). CDR3 length: 17 residues. V lost 1 base, J lost 3 bases, and 15 bases lay in between. Germline CDR1 is SGHTA and CDR2 is FQGTGA. DNA for the CDR3: TGTGCCAGCAGCTTAAAGCCACTAGTGCCAGACACCGGGGAGCTGTTTTTT. As protein: CASSLKPLVPDTGELFF. The variable domain in full, completed from reference TRBV7-3 and TRBJ2-2, reads GAGVSQTPSNKVTEKGKYVELRCDPISGHTALYWYRQSLGQGPEFLIYFQGTGAADDSGLPNDRFFAVRPEGSVSTLKIQRTERGDSAVYLCASSLKPLVPDTGELFFGEGSRLTVL.

V usage is TRBV2 and J usage is TRBJ2-4; D possibly corresponds to TRBD1 (6 bases). Germline V gene sequence: CDR1 SNHLY, CDR2 FYNNEI. Trimming left V 2 bases short and J 13 bases short, with 21 bases between. The CDR3 contains 15 residues. This chain's CDR3 is CASSESGGVIMSQYF. In DNA form, the CDR3 reads TGTGCCAGCAGTGAAAGTGGGGGCGTCATCATGTCCCAGTACTTC.

Ten or more counts support this clonotype. The rearrangement joins TRBV18 to TRBJ2-1; no firm D call. The CDR3 runs 15 residues. Germline V gene data show CDR1 as KGHSH and CDR2 as LQKENI. Trimming shortened V by 6 bases and J by 2 bases, and 14 bases separated the two germline ends. CDR3: CASSSSRAPYNEQFF. CDR3 nucleotide sequence: TGTGCCAGCTCGTCCTCCAGAGCCCCCTACAATGAGCAGTTCTTC. Drawing the rest from reference TRBV18 and TRBJ2-1, the complete variable domain is NAGVMQNPRHLVRRRGQEARLRCSPMKGHSHVYWYRQLPEEGLKFMVYLQKENIIDESGMPKERFSAEFPKEGPSILRIQQVVRGDSAAYFCASSSSRAPYNEQFFGPGTRLTVL.

The J gene is TRBJ2-3, the V gene TRBV6-1, with D unresolved. Trimming removed 2 bases at V and 7 bases at J, with 10 bases between. Germline V gene sequence: CDR1 MNHNS, CDR2 SASEGT. The CDR3 is 13 amino acids. The CDR3, as DNA: TGTGCCAGCAGTGAAACGCGATCAAATACGCAGTATTTT. Protein sequence: CASSETRSNTQYF.

This clonotype was found a few times. The V gene is TRBV20-1, the J gene TRBJ2-1, with 9 bases that match TRBD1. Germline values: CDR1 DFQATT, CDR2 SNEGSKA (reference sequence). This CDR3 has 15 amino acids. Trimming took 2 bases from V and 7 from J; bases not matched to a gene: 9. CDR3 loop: CSARPPGQGLNEQFF. CDR3 coding DNA: TGCAGTGCTAGACCCCCAGGACAGGGGTTGAATGAGCAGTTCTTC.

This clonotype was counted ten times or more. The V call is TRBV27, the J call TRBJ2-6; a weak D match, TRBD1 (5 bases). CDR1 MNHEY and CDR2 SMNVEV come from the germline V gene (reference sequence). V lost 3 bases to trimming and J lost 1 base, with 16 bases between them. The CDR3 has 18 residues. The CDR3 sequence: CASSFRQGASSGANVLTF. As DNA, the CDR3 is TGTGCCAGCAGTTTCAGGCAGGGCGCTTCATCTGGGGCCAACGTCCTGACTTTC.

Remarks on this clonotype: A much larger clone differs by one base, so this may be a read error. The V gene is TRBV20-1, the J gene TRBJ2-2, with D possibly being TRBD2 (5 bases). Germline assignment: CDR1 DFQATT and CDR2 SNEGSKA (reference sequence). This CDR3 region has 12 residues. The CDR3 sequence is CSARENTGEPFF. The CDR3 bases are TGCAGTGCTAGAGAGAACACCGGGGAGCCGTTTTTT.

The chain combines TRBV12-3 or TRBV12-4 with TRBJ2-7; D gene ambiguous. Trimming shortened V by 6 bases and J by 7 bases, and 10 bases separated the two germline ends. This CDR3 contains 11 residues. In DNA form, the CDR3 reads TGTGCCAGCAGAGAGTCTGGGGAGCAGTACTTC. Protein product: CASRESGEQYF.

This clonotype appeared many times. V usage is TRBV25-1 and J usage is TRBJ2-3; tentative D call: TRBD2 (6 bases). Germline loops: CDR1 MGHDK, CDR2 SYGVNS. This CDR3 is built from 13 residues. Trimming pared 1 base from V and 6 bases from J, leaving 8 bases between. The CDR3 region has the DNA TGTGCCAGCAGTGAATGGGGGGTGGATACGCAGTATTTT. It yields the protein CASSEWGVDTQYF.

Ten or more counts support this clonotype. As DNA, the CDR3 is TGTGCCAGCAGTGATTGGGGCGGGGCGGCCTACAATGAGCAGTTCTTC. Its protein product is CASSDWGGAAYNEQFF. The chain links TRBV2 to TRBJ2-1; D perhaps matches TRBD2 (6 bases). The V end was cut by 3 bases, the J end by 2 bases, with 14 bases between. The CDR3 runs to 16 residues. Germline CDR1 is SNHLY and CDR2 is FYNNEI. The full variable domain, rest sourced from reference TRBV2 and TRBJ2-1, is EPEVTQTPSHQVTQMGQEVILRCVPISNHLYFYWYRQILGQKVEFLVSFYNNEISEKSEIFDDQFSVERPDGSNFTLKIRSTKLEDSAMYFCASSDWGGAAYNEQFFGPGTRLTVL.

This clonotype was detected ten times or more. V is TRBV4-1 and J is TRBJ1-5; 8 bases map to TRBD1. The V and J ends lost 0 bases and 7 bases, in that order; junction bases with no gene match: 5. Germline V lookup: CDR1 MGHRA, CDR2 YSYEKL. The CDR3 runs to 15 residues. In DNA form, the CDR3 reads TGCGCCAGCAGCCAAGATCAACAGGGGGACCAGCCCCAGCATTTT. Protein sequence: CASSQDQQGDQPQHF.